Shown below are 29 T cell receptor beta chains from a single sample sequenced in a study of graft-versus-host responses after intestinal transplantation. Assay used: immunoSEQ multiplex PCR; TCRdb lists only in-frame clones, some missing. Among around 97,000 clones listed, 90% to 95% were seen once. Their antigen targets remain unknown. The source material was unstimulated CD4+ T cells sorted from spleen or lymph node cells, sampled before transplant. Receptors originate from a human donor who was the organ donor for an intestinal transplant.

This clone occurred once. The chain couples TRBV4-3 to TRBJ1-4, with 9 bases identical to TRBD1. Trimming at V came to 1 base and at J to 9 bases, leaving 3 bases not matched to a gene. This CDR3 is 14 amino acids long. Germline V gene lookup returns CDR1 LGHNA and CDR2 YSLEER. For the CDR3, the DNA is TGCGCCAGCAGCCAAGGGACAGGGGTGAAAAAACTGTTTTTT. It translates to CASSQGTGVKKLFF.

V and J are TRBV5-5 and TRBJ2-5, with D maybe TRBD2 (6 bases). Germline V gene data show CDR1 as SGHKS and CDR2 as YYEKEE (reference sequence). This CDR3 is 15 amino acids long. The V end lost 1 base, the J end lost 4 bases, and 14 bases lay between the germline ends. For the CDR3, the DNA is TGTGCCAGCAGCTTGACGGGGACTTTAGTAGAGACCCAGTACTTC. It is translated as CASSLTGTLVETQYF.

This chain uses TRBV5-1 with TRBJ2-5; D remains unclear. Deletions cut 3 bases from V and 2 bases from J, with 5 bases between. CDR1 and CDR2 (germline): SGHRS, YFSETQ. The CDR3 runs to 12 residues. The CDR3, as DNA: TGCGCCAGCAGCTGGCAGCAAGAGACCCAGTACTTC. As protein: CASSWQQETQYF.

The chain joins TRBV27 to TRBJ2-5, with TRBD1 identical over 8 bases. The assigned J gene may be wrong: the sequence end matches TRBJ2-7 better. The CDR3 runs to 17 residues. Germline V gene data show CDR1 as MNHEY and CDR2 as SMNVEV (reference sequence). The CDR3 bases are TGTGCCAGCAGAGGGGGGACAGGAGGCCGTCTTGGTTACGAGCAGTACTTC. Residues: CASRGGTGGRLGYEQYF.

The chain combines TRBV30 with TRBJ1-6, with D uncertain. Trimming pared 4 bases from V and 9 bases from J, leaving 10 bases between. Germline CDR1 is GTSNPN and CDR2 is SVGIG (reference sequence). This CDR3 spans 12 amino acids. The CDR3: CAWIHSGSPLHF. The CDR3 DNA sequence: TGTGCCTGGATTCACTCTGGTTCACCCCTCCACTTT.

V usage is TRBV28 and J usage is TRBJ2-3, with D perhaps matching TRBD2 (6 bases). Looked up from germline, CDR1 is MDHEN and CDR2 is SYDVKM. V was shortened by 2 bases and J by 1 base, with 10 bases between the two germline ends. The CDR3 consists of 15 residues. The CDR3 is CASSLAGLRTDTQYF. In DNA, the CDR3 is TGTGCCAGCAGTTTAGCGGGGCTTCGCACAGATACGCAGTATTTT.

The V and J genes are TRBV4-1 and TRBJ2-2, with TRBD2 matching 14 bases. The CDR3 has 18 amino acids. V was clipped by 6 bases and J by 0 bases; unmatched bases: 6. Germline CDR1 reads MGHRA; CDR2 reads YSYEKL. CDR3 DNA: TGCGCCAGCAGGCCCGGGACTAGCGGGGGAGCGAACACCGGGGAGCTGTTTTTT. Protein product: CASRPGTSGGANTGELFF.

The chain recombines TRBV20-1 with TRBJ2-7; the D is unclear. The V gene lost 6 bases and the J gene lost 1 base, with 7 bases spanning the gap. The CDR3 loop spans 11 amino acids. Germline loops: CDR1 DFQATT, CDR2 SNEGSKA (reference sequence). CDR3 bases: TGCAGTGCCTACGCTTCCTACGAGCAGTACTTC. This translates into CSAYASYEQYF.

J is TRBJ2-2 and V is TRBV9, with TRBD1 matching 11 bases. The J segment lost 4 bases and the V segment lost 2 bases, leaving 4 bases of the junction unmatched. The CDR3 contains 16 residues. Per the germline V gene, CDR1 is SGDLS and CDR2 is YYNGEE. In nucleotides, the CDR3 is TGTGCCAGCAGCGTGCGGGGACAGGGGGGCACCGGGGAGCTGTTTTTT. This codes for CASSVRGQGGTGELFF.

The chain uses TRBV10-3 and TRBJ2-1; 10 bases line up with TRBD2. The CDR3 runs to 14 residues. Trimming cost V 6 bases and J 6 bases; bases outside gene matches: 5. CDR1 and CDR2 from the germline V gene are ENHRY and SYGVKD. The CDR3 DNA reads TGTGCCATCAGAGCTAGCGGGGGAACCAATGAGCAGTTCTTC. Translating it yields CAIRASGGTNEQFF.

The rearrangement uses TRBV4-2 and TRBJ2-1, with a weak D call TRBD2 (5 bases). V was pared by 0 bases and J by 8 bases, with 8 bases between. The CDR3 contains 13 residues. In germline, CDR1 is LGHNA, CDR2 YNFKEQ. The CDR3, as DNA: TGTGCCAGCAGCCAAGATCACGGGGATGAGCAGTTCTTC. Translating gives CASSQDHGDEQFF.

The chain employs TRBV9 and TRBJ2-5, with 10 bases matching TRBD2. CDR3 length equals 16 residues. V was pared by 1 base and J by 1 base, with 4 bases of the junction left unmatched. The germline gives CDR1 SGDLS, CDR2 YYNGEE. CDR3 coding DNA: TGTGCCAGCAGCGTATTAGTAGCGGGGGGCCAAGAGACCCAGTACTTC. Protein product: CASSVLVAGGQETQYF.

V gene TRBV4-3 combines with J gene TRBJ1-1; D is uncertain. V was cut by 1 base and J by 4 bases, with 10 bases left in between. CDR1 and CDR2 from the germline V gene are LGHNA and YSLEER. CDR3 length: 14 amino acids. The CDR3 coding sequence is TGCGCCAGCAGCCAAGGGCGGGGTAGCACTGAAGCTTTCTTT. Translated, it gives CASSQGRGSTEAFF.

The J gene is TRBJ1-2, the V gene TRBV30; D remains unclear. There are 12 residues in the CDR3. Trimming cost V 1 base and J 2 bases, with 5 bases left between them. Germline CDR1 reads GTSNPN; CDR2 reads SVGIG (reference sequence). CDR3 bases: TGTGCCTGGAGTGGGCAGAACTATGGCTACACCTTC. Its translation is CAWSGQNYGYTF.

This clone was found a few times. In nucleotides, the CDR3 is TGCGCCAGCAGCCTGACTGCGACAGGGGAGACCAATTCACCCCTCCACTTT. It translates to CASSLTATGETNSPLHF. J is TRBJ1-6 and V is TRBV4-1; 8 nucleotides agree with TRBD1. The germline CDR1 and CDR2 sequences are MGHRA and YSYEKL. There are 17 residues in the CDR3. After removal of 4 bases from V and 7 bases from J, the junction contained 12 bases not matched to a gene.

This clone was seen a few times. The rearrangement joins TRBV4-1 to TRBJ1-3, with TRBD1 identical over 8 bases. The germline V gene encodes CDR1 MGHRA and CDR2 YSYEKL. This CDR3 region has 15 residues. V lost 0 bases, J lost 9 bases, and 7 bases stayed unmatched. CDR3 protein: CASSQDGQGRATIYF. For the CDR3, the DNA is TGCGCCAGCAGCCAAGATGGACAGGGTCGAGCCACCATATATTTT.

The V and J genes are TRBV7-2 and TRBJ2-3; a weak D match, TRBD1 (6 bases). With 2 bases removed from V and 3 bases from J, the gap between germline ends came to 18 bases. The CDR3 consists of 17 residues. Looked up from germline, CDR1 is SGHTA and CDR2 is FQGNSA. The CDR3 here is CASSLLGRGFGTDTQYF. The DNA for the CDR3 is TGTGCCAGCAGCTTATTGGGCAGGGGTTTTGGGACAGATACGCAGTATTTT.

J is TRBJ2-2 and V is TRBV4-3; D gene unclear. Germline lookup yields CDR1 LGHNA and CDR2 YSLEER. This CDR3 contains 13 residues. Between the trimmed V and J ends, which lost 4 bases and 5 bases, there was a span of 8 bases. CDR3 DNA sequence: TGCGCCAGCAGCCTCAAAATGACCGGGGAGCTGTTTTTT. Translation: CASSLKMTGELFF.

This chain links TRBV11-1 with TRBJ2-5, with a possible D match to TRBD1 (5 bases). This CDR3 comprises 15 residues. Germline loops: CDR1 SGHAT, CDR2 FQDESV (reference sequence). V dropped 1 base and J dropped 0 bases, with 9 bases sitting between them. The CDR3 bases are TGTGCCAGCAGCTTAGGTACAGGACACCAAGAGACCCAGTACTTC. This codes for CASSLGTGHQETQYF.

The chain couples TRBV7-8 to TRBJ1-1; D not resolved. V was clipped by 1 base and J by 5 bases, with 11 bases between them. Germline V gene sequence: CDR1 SGHVS, CDR2 FQNEAQ. This CDR3 has 14 residues. Written as DNA, the CDR3 is TGTGCCAGCAGCTTAGTGGAGTCGCAGACTGAAGCTTTCTTT. Translation: CASSLVESQTEAFF. The entire variable domain, with the rest obtained from reference TRBV7-8 and TRBJ1-1, is as follows: GAGVSQSPRYKVAKRGQDVALRCDPISGHVSLFWYQQALGQGPEFLTYFQNEAQLDKSGLPSDRFFAERPEGSVSTLKIQRTQQEDSAVYLCASSLVESQTEAFFGQGTRLTVV.

The genes are TRBV7-6 and TRBJ2-1; D is unclear. Germline CDR1 reads SGHVS; CDR2 reads FNYEAQ. The V end was cut by 0 bases, the J end by 3 bases, with 3 bases between. The CDR3 spans 13 residues. CDR3 sequence: CASSLARYNEQFF. CDR3 nucleotides: TGTGCCAGCAGCTTAGCCCGCTACAATGAGCAGTTCTTC.

The rearrangement joins TRBV4-1 to TRBJ2-1; 9 bases match TRBD1. Unmatched junction bases numbered 14, after V lost 2 bases and J lost 0 bases. The germline V gene has CDR1 MGHRA and CDR2 YSYEKL. The CDR3 is made up of 20 amino acids. The CDR3 DNA is TGCGCCAGCAGCCAAAAGCGGGACAGGGTCAATTTTAGCTCCTACAATGAGCAGTTCTTC. This translates into CASSQKRDRVNFSSYNEQFF.

The chain recombines TRBV20-1 with TRBJ2-5; D not resolved. The CDR3 has 10 residues. Germline V lookup: CDR1 DFQATT, CDR2 SNEGSKA (reference sequence). The V and J ends lost 3 bases and 5 bases respectively, with 4 bases between them. The CDR3 coding sequence is TGCAGTGCTAGTAGCGAGACCCAGTACTTC. Translation: CSASSETQYF.

The chain combines TRBV28 with TRBJ2-7; 7 nucleotides line up with TRBD1. Germline CDR1 is MDHEN and CDR2 is SYDVKM. Unmatched junction bases numbered 11, after V lost 6 bases and J lost 3 bases. This CDR3 is 15 amino acids long. CDR3 loop: CASSLTDRLVYEQYF. DNA of the CDR3: TGTGCCAGCAGCCTCACGGACAGGCTGGTCTACGAGCAGTACTTC.

The rearrangement joins TRBV7-2 to TRBJ2-3, with 9 positions matching TRBD1. Looked up from germline, CDR1 is SGHTA and CDR2 is FQGNSA. Trimming took 2 bases from V and 3 from J; bases not matched to a gene: 3. The CDR3 sequence is 15 residues long. In DNA form, the CDR3 reads TGTGCCAGCAGCTTAACAGGGGGCAGTACAGATACGCAGTATTTT. Amino acid sequence: CASSLTGGSTDTQYF.

V and J are TRBV7-9 and TRBJ2-3; no firm D call. Trimming took 1 base from V and 2 from J, leaving 7 bases between them. Germline CDR1 and CDR2: SEHNR and FQNEAQ (reference sequence). This CDR3 is built from 14 residues. CDR3 sequence (DNA): TGTGCCAGCAGCTTAGACTCCGACACAGATACGCAGTATTTT. It encodes CASSLDSDTDTQYF.

The chain recombines TRBV7-2 with TRBJ2-2; perhaps TRBD1 as D (6 bases). This CDR3 has 15 amino acids. Germline lookup yields CDR1 SGHTA and CDR2 FQGNSA. The V gene lost 1 base and the J gene lost 5 bases, with 11 bases spanning the gap. The CDR3 DNA follows: TGTGCCAGCAGCTTAGAGACTCAGGGGACCGGGGAGCTGTTTTTT. Amino acid sequence: CASSLETQGTGELFF.

This chain connects TRBV2 to TRBJ1-2; D gene uncertain. Germline CDR1 and CDR2: SNHLY and FYNNEI. Trimming shortened V by 6 bases and J by 9 bases, and 17 bases separated the two germline ends. The CDR3 loop spans 13 amino acids. The CDR3 nucleotides read TGTGCCAGCAGGATTACGCCCAGAACACGCTACACCTTC. This encodes CASRITPRTRYTF.

In DNA, the CDR3 is TGTGCCAGTAGTTGGGACAGGGTCCCCAGTGGCTACACCTTC. Residues: CASSWDRVPSGYTF. V usage is TRBV19 and J usage is TRBJ1-2; TRBD1 matches at 9 bases. The germline gives CDR1 LNHDA, CDR2 SQIVND (reference sequence). The junction had 8 bases not matched to a gene; V was cut back by 5 bases and J by 7 bases. The CDR3 covers 14 residues.